The T cell receptor beta chain under discussion was sequenced for a study of early T cells in non-severe SARS-CoV-2 infection. In the library, individual cDNA molecules carried attached unique molecular identifiers. In TCRdb, the 5' RACE reads were re-called with MiXCR into one record per CDR3 protein. The data contain under 60,000 distinct CDR3 sequences, about 12% of them singletons. At least ten counts were recorded for this clonotype. CDR3 size: 15 residues. V was clipped by 2 bases and J by 2 bases; unmatched bases: 5. Germline V gives CDR1 SEHNR, CDR2 FQNEAQ (reference sequence). This clonotype was obtained from an adult who was a healthcare worker with PCR-confirmed SARS-CoV-2 infection or an uninfected control (not recorded which). V and J are TRBV7-9 and TRBJ2-7; 8 bases map to TRBD1. Sequencing was performed on whole blood. The CDR3 region has the DNA TGTGCCAGCAGCTTAACCGGACAGGGTACCTACGAGCAGTACTTC. It specifies CASSLTGQGTYEQYF.